This T cell receptor (beta chain) was identified during a study of OX40 agonist ivuxolimab in advanced cancers. As for the study in general: Three patients responded partially, comprising one with hepatocellular carcinoma and two with cutaneous melanoma. Study-level points and caveats: Expansion of clones was among the lowest in partial responders at 0.1-3.0 mg/kg. There were also nonresponders showing low normalized T-cell clonal expansion.

This clone was seen just once. Its antigen is as yet unknown. Peripheral blood came from all dose cohorts at three timepoints. Deletions cut 1 base from V and 0 bases from J, with 4 bases between. The germline V gene has CDR1 SGHAT and CDR2 FQNNGV. The length of the CDR3 is 14 residues. Sequencing used immunoSEQ multiplex PCR; TCRdb keeps in-frame clones, though not all of them. The sample lists tens of thousands of clones; about 95% were seen once. The sample consisted of CD4+ or CD8+ T cells sorted from blood, taken in a trial of the OX40 agonist ivuxolimab. The chain combines TRBV11-2 with TRBJ1-3; D remains unclear. The clonotype comes from an adult with an advanced solid tumor such as melanoma, head and neck, liver or kidney cancer. The DNA for the CDR3 is TGTGCCAGCAGCTTAGGGGACTCTGGAAACACCATATATTTT. Translating it yields CASSLGDSGNTIYF.